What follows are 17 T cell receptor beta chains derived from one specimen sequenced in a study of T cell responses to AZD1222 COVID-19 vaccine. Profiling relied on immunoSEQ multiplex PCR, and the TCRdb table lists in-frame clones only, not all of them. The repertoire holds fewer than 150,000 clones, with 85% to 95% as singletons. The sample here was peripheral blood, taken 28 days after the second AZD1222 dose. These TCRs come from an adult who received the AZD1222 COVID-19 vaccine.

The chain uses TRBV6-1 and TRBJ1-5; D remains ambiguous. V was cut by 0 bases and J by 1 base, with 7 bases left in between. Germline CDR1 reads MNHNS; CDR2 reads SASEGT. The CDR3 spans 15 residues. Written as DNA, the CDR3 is TGTGCCAGCAGTGAAGCGCTTCGGAGCAATCAGCCCCAGCATTTT. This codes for CASSEALRSNQPQHF.

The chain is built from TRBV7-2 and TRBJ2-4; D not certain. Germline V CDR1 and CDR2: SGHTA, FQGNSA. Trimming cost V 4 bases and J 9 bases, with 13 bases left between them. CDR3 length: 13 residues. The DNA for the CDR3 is TGTGCCAGCAGCTCCGGGCCAAATGGCATTCAGTACTTC. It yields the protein CASSSGPNGIQYF.

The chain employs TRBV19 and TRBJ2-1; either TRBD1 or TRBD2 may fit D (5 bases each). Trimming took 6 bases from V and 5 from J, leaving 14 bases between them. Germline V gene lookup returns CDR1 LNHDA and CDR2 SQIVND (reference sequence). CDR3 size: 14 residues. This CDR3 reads CASSWGSRHNEQFF. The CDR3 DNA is TGTGCCAGTAGCTGGGGGAGTCGTCACAATGAGCAGTTCTTC.

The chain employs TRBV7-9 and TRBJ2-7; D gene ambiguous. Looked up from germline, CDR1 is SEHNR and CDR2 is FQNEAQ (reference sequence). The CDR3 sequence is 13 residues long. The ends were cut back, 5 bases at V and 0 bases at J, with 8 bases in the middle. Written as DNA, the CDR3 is TGTGCCAGCAGCACCGGGCTCTCCTACGAGCAGTACTTC. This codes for CASSTGLSYEQYF.

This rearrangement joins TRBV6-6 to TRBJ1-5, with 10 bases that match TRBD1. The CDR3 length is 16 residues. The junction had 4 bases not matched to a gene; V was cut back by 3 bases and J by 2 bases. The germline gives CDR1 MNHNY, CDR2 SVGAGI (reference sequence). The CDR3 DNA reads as TGTGCCAGCAGTTATACGACAGGGGGCGGCAATCAGCCCCAGCATTTT. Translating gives CASSYTTGGGNQPQHF.

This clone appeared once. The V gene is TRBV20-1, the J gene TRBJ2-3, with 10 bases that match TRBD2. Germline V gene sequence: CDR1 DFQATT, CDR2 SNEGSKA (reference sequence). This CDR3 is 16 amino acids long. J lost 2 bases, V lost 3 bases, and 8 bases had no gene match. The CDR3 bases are TGCAGTGCTAGTCGAGCTAGCGGGGGTCTCACAGATACGCAGTATTTT. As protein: CSASRASGGLTDTQYF.

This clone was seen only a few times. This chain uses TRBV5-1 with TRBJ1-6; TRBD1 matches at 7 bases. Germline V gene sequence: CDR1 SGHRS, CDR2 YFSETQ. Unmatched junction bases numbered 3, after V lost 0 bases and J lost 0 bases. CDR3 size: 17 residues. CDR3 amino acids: CASSLEAGGSYNSPLHF. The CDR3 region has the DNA TGCGCCAGCAGCTTGGAGGCAGGGGGCTCCTATAATTCACCCCTCCACTTT.

The chain's CDR3 is CASSLGQGSFYEQYF. CDR3 sequence (DNA): TGTGCCAGTAGCCTCGGGCAGGGTTCCTTCTACGAGCAGTACTTC. This chain joins TRBV19 and TRBJ2-7, with D possibly TRBD1 on 5 matching bases. Germline lookup yields CDR1 LNHDA and CDR2 SQIVND (reference sequence). This CDR3 spans 15 amino acids. The V and J ends lost 6 bases and 3 bases respectively, with 18 bases between them.

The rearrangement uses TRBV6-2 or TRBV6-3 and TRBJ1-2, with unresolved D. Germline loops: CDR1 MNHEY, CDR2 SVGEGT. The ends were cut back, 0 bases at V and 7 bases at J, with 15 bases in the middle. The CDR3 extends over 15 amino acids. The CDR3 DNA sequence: TGTGCCAGCAGTTACTCGACCAGGCTATACGGTGGCTACACCTTC. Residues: CASSYSTRLYGGYTF.

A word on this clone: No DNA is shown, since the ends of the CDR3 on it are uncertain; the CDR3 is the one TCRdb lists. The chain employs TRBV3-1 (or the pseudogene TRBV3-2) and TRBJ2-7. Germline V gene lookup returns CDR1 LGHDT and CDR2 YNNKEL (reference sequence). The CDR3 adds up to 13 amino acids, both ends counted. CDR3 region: CASSSGLAYEQYF.

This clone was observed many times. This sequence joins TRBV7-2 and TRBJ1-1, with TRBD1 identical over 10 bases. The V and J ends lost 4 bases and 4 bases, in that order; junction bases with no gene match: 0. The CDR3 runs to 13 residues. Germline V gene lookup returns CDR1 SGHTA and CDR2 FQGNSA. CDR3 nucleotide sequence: TGTGCCAGCAGCTGGACAGGGGGCACTGAAGCTTTCTTT. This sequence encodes CASSWTGGTEAFF.

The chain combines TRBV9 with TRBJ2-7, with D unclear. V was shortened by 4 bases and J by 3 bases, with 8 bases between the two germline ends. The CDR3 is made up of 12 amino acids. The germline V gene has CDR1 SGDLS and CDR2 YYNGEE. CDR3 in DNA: TGTGCCAGCAGCTTAGGAGACTACGAGCAGTACTTC. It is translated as CASSLGDYEQYF.

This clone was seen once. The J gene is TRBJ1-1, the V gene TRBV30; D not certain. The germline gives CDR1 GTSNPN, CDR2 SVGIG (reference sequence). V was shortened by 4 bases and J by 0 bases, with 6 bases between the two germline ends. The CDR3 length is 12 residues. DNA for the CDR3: TGTGCCTGGACATTCATGAACACTGAAGCTTTCTTT. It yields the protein CAWTFMNTEAFF.

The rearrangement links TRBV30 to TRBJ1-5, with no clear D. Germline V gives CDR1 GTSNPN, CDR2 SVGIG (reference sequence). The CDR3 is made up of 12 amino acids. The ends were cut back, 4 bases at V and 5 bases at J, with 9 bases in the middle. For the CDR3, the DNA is TGTGCCTGGACCGACGGGTATCAGCCCCAGCATTTT. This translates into CAWTDGYQPQHF.

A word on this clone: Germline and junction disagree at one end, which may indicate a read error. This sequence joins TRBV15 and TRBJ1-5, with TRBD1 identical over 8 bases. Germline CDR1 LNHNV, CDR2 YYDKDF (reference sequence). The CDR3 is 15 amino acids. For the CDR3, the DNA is TGTGCCACCAGCAGAGGGACAGGGTTAAATCAGCCCCTGCATTTT. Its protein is CATSRGTGLNQPLHF. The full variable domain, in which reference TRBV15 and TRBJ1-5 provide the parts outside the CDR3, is DAMVIQNPRYQVTQFGKPVTLSCSQTLNHNVMYWYQQKSSQAPKLLFHYYDKDFNNEADTPDNFQSRRPNTSFCFLDIRSPGLGDTAMYLCATSRGTGLNQPLHFGDGTRLSIL.

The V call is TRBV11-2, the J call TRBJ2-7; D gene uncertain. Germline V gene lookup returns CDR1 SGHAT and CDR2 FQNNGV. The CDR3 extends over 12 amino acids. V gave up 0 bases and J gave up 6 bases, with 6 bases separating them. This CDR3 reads CASSLEGIEQYF. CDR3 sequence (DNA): TGTGCCAGCAGCTTAGAGGGAATCGAGCAGTACTTC.

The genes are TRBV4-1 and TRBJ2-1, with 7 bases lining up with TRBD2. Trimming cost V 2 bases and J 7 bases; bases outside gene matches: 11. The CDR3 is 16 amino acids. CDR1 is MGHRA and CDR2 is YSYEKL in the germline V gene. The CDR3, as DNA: TGCGCCAGCAGCCAATTGCGCGGAGCGGGGCGTAATGAGCAGTTCTTC. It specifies CASSQLRGAGRNEQFF.